This T cell receptor beta chain was identified in a study of regulatory T cells in long-lasting Graves disease. Arm-PCR with iRepertoire HTBI primers amplified the CDR3 regions for these TCR beta libraries. Original handling: Across samples, 62 TRBV and some 13 TRBJ segments were found. TCRdb analysed the multiplex PCR reads with MiXCR anew, one entry per CDR3 protein. TCRdb's processing, not the authors', yielded these V and J calls. Found here are hundreds of thousands of distinct CDR3 sequences, 30% of them singletons; the top ten hold roughly 46%. This clonotype has a handful of counts. Trimming cost V 1 base and J 0 bases, with 4 bases left between them. Germline loops: CDR1 DFQATT, CDR2 SNEGSKA (reference sequence). This CDR3 comprises 12 residues. Time point specified: persistent/refractory GD, antithyroid drugs over 5 years with positive TRAb. The TCR library used RNA extracted from PBMCs.

Source: peripheral blood mononuclear cells (PBMCs), taken when the disease was refractory, from a patient treated with antithyroid drugs. This clonotype was obtained from a female donor with Graves disease. This chain links TRBV20-1 with TRBJ2-7; D uncertain. As DNA, the CDR3 is TGCAGTGCTAGAGGCCCCTCCTACGAGCAGTACTTC. Translation gives CSARGPSYEQYF.